The TCR beta chain described here comes from a study of blood T cell repertoires in COVID-19. Background on the study: Nucleic acid was either cDNA or gDNA, and it came from T cells, B-cell-depleted T cells, or PBMCs.

Assay: immunoSEQ multiplex PCR; the TCRdb copy retains only in-frame clones and omits some. This sample carries more than 65,000 clones, about four fifths of them seen once, and the ten largest clones take around 50%. This clonotype was obtained from a human donor in a cohort sampled during active COVID-19. Sequences were obtained from peripheral blood.

CDR3 residues: CASSLGYTDTQYF. CDR3 bases: TGTGCCAGCAGCTTAGGCTACACAGATACGCAGTATTTT. The J gene is TRBJ2-3, the V gene TRBV7-9; no reliable D call. CDR3 length: 13 residues. Looked up from germline, CDR1 is SEHNR and CDR2 is FQNEAQ (reference sequence). The ends were cut back, 1 base at V and 2 bases at J, with 4 bases in the middle.